The clone carrying this TCR beta chain was seen only once. Its antigen is undetermined. Germline V CDR1 and CDR2: SQVTM, ANQGSEA. This CDR3 spans 13 amino acids. Trimming took 7 bases from V and 7 from J, leaving 20 bases between them. Using a constant-region primer together with ProtoScript II reverse transcriptase, TCR beta cDNA was made from 500 to 650 ng of total RNA. Three rounds of nested multiplex PCR with slightly modified ARM-PCR produced TCR beta libraries. The two initial PCR rounds, about 9 cycles each, used TRBV1-TRBV30 forward and C-beta reverse primers. Each CDR3 protein is one row after TCRdb ran MiXCR on the multiplex PCR reads. The sample yields around 120,000 distinct CDR3 sequences, about 59% seen once. This sample was taken from a study of tumor-infiltrating lymphocytes in primary liver carcinoma. The tissue used was unsorted bulk material of about 17-33 mg. RNA and DNA were co-extracted from it with the AllPrep DNA/RNA mini kit.

Study-wide points: Blood fell significantly below tumors in its top-250-clone fraction (p = 0.039).

The clonotype was recovered from a woman between 55 and 75 years old with primary liver carcinoma and hepatitis B virus infection. The chain uses TRBV29-1 and TRBJ2-7, with D possibly being TRBD1 (6 bases). The sample consisted of liver tumor tissue from sampling region 1. Subset given: tumor region T1, superior pole. The CDR3 spells CSACIPGTGEQYF. As DNA, the CDR3 is TGCAGCGCCTGCATCCCCGGAACAGGGGAGCAGTACTTC.